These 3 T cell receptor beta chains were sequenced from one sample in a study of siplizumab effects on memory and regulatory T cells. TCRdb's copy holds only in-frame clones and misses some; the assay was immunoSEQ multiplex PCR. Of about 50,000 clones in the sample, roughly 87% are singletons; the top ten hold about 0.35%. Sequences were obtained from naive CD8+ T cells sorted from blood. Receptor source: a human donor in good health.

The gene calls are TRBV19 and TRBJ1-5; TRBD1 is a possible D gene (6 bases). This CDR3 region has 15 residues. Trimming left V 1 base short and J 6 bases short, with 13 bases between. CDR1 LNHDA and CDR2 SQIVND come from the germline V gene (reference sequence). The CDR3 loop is CASSIGAGESQPQHF. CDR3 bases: TGTGCCAGTAGTATAGGGGCAGGGGAAAGTCAGCCCCAGCATTTT.

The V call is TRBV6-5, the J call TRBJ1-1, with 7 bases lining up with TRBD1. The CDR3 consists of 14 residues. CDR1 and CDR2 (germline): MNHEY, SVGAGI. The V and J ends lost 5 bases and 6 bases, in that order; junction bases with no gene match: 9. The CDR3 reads CASSVRGRWSEAFF. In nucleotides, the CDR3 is TGTGCCAGCAGTGTCAGGGGGAGGTGGTCTGAAGCTTTCTTT.

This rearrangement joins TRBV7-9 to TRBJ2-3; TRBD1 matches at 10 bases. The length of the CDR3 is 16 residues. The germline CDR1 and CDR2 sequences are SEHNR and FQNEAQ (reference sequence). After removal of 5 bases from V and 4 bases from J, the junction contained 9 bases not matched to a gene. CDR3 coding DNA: TGTGCCAGCAGCATCCGCGGGGGACAGGGGTCAGATACGCAGTATTTT. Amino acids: CASSIRGGQGSDTQYF. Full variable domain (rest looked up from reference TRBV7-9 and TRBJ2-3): DTGVSQNPRHKITKRGQNVTFRCDPISEHNRLYWYRQTLGQGPEFLTYFQNEAQLEKSRLLSDRFSAERPKGSFSTLEIQRTEQGDSAMYLCASSIRGGQGSDTQYFGPGTRLTVL.